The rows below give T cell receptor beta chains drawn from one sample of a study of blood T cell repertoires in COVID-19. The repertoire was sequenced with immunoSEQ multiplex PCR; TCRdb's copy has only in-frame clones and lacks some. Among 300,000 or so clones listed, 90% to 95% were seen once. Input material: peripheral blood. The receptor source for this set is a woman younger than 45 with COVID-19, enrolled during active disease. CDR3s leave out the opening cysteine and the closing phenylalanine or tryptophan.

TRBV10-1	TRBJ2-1	ASSGTGEARNEQF
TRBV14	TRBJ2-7	ASPRQRESHEQY
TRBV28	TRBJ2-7	ASSHRTSGSWEQY
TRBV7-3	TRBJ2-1	ASSRTGASYNEQF
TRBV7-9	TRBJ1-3	ASRSSESGNTIY
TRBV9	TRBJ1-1	ASSVAQENTEAF
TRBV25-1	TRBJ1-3	ASRGQGIGNTIY
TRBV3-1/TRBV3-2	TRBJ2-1	ASSMPGQLNEQF
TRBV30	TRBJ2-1	AWRTVGVGNEQF
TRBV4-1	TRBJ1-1	ASSQASNTEAF
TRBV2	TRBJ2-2	ASMLIQGPTGELF
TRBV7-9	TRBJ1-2	ASWGQVNYGYT
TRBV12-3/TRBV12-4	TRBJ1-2	ASRAAGTYGYT
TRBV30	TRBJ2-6	AWGVGSSSGANVLT
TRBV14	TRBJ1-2	ASSQVWTGDGYT
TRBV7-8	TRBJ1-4	ASSPRTDNEKLF
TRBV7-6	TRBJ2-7	ASSATALYSYEQY
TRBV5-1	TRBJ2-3	ASSPLSGGSTDTQY
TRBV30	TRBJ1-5	AWTQQGGEQPQH
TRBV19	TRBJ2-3	ASSPGATDTQY
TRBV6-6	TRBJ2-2	ASSRDLLGDGELF
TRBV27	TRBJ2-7	ASSPRAGAYEQY
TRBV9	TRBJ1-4	ASSVEDSLNEKLF
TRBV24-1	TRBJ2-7	ATPAVGSMSYEQY
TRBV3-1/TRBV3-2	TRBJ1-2	ASSQVRGALNYGYT
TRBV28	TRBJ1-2	ASSRGQKSYIRGYT
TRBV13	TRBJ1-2	ASRPRGANYGYT
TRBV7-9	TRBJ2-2	ASSWDTSSGELF
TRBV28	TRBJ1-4	ASSLLGTVNEKLF
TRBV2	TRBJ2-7	ASSGGRRTNEQY
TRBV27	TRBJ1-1	ASSVTQNTEAF
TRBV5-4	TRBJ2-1	ASSAWGGTAHNEQF
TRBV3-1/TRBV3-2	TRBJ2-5	ASSQSRARETQY
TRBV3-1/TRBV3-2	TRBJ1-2	ASSQVVSDYGYT
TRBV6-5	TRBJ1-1	ASSPTGWDGTEAF
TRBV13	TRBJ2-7	ASSLFSGGESYEQY
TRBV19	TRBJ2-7	ASSIGGTGGYEQY
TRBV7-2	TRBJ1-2	ASSPLREALRGYT
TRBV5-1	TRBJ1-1	ASSARDVREEAF
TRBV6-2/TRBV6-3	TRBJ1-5	ASSYSAGGAGQPQH
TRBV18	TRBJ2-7	ASGEGTSYEQY
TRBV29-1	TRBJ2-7	SVGTGTSYEQY
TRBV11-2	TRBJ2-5	ASSHSGTGPGETQY